This T cell receptor beta chain comes out of a study of shared clonotypes between healthy human individuals. Naive-designated CD8 cells lacked CD45RO, were positively enriched for CCR7, and omitted terminally differentiated effector memory CD45RA+ cells. The deep-level immunoSEQ assay was used. In the original workflow: Junction-only immunoSEQ data arrived without quality scores, meaning filtering differed. The protocol was immunoSEQ multiplex PCR, while the TCRdb copy is restricted to in-frame clones and leaves out a portion. V, J and clone size reflect that table, while D and trimming were determined from the DNA. The data contain around 2,000,000 clones, about 95% of them seen just once; the ten biggest clones take up 1% to 1.5%. This sequence was found in a man aged 18 to 30 in good health. The source material was naive CD8+ T cells sorted from blood.

The DNA for the CDR3 is TGTGCCAGCAGCGCTCGGACAGGGCTTGAAGCTTTCTTT. This translates into CASSARTGLEAFF. The chain carries TRBV9 and TRBJ1-1, with 8 positions matching TRBD1. Germline lookup yields CDR1 SGDLS and CDR2 YYNGEE. The CDR3 is 13 residues long. V trimming: 3 bases; J trimming: 7 bases; junction bases outside the gene matches: 5.